Shown below are 14 T cell receptor beta chains from a single sample sequenced in a study of CD8+ T cells in alopecia areata. cDNA prepared by RNA extraction and subsequent reverse transcription served as the template for sequencing. Data came from immunoSEQ multiplex PCR; TCRdb stores just in-frame clones and leaves some out. This table has approximately 210,000 clones, roughly three fifths appearing once. The treatment was: oral pan-JAK inhibitor, 5-10 mg twice daily. Source: CD4+ T cells sorted from blood, taken at week 4, from a patient treated with tofacitinib. All receptors come from a human donor with alopecia areata.

This chain joins TRBV7-8 and TRBJ1-6, with D unresolved. CDR3 length equals 13 residues. Germline-derived CDR1 and CDR2 are SGHVS and FQNEAQ. Trimming cost V 0 bases and J 8 bases, with 5 bases left between them. The CDR3 bases are TGTGCCAGCAGCTTAGCGCTGCATTCACCCCTCCACTTT. Its protein is CASSLALHSPLHF.

The genes are TRBV29-1 and TRBJ1-1, with 10 nucleotides matching TRBD1. Germline loops: CDR1 SQVTM, CDR2 ANQGSEA. CDR3 length equals 16 residues. V was pared by 4 bases and J by 3 bases, with 11 bases of the junction left unmatched. The CDR3 DNA reads as TGCAGCGTTGGACAGGGGGCAGGTCGCGTTTACACTGAAGCTTTCTTT. This gives the protein CSVGQGAGRVYTEAFF.

This chain joins TRBV5-1 and TRBJ2-6; no clear D gene. This CDR3 contains 17 residues. The ends were cut back, 0 bases at V and 0 bases at J, with 10 bases in the middle. Per the germline V gene, CDR1 is SGHRS and CDR2 is YFSETQ. The CDR3 is CASSLEVPSSGANVLTF. CDR3 DNA sequence: TGCGCCAGCAGCTTGGAAGTCCCCTCCTCTGGGGCCAACGTCCTGACTTTC.

This clone appeared a few times. J is TRBJ2-3 and V is TRBV10-3; 9 positions match TRBD2. V shed 8 bases and J 1 base; nucleotides not matched to a gene: 4. The length of the CDR3 is 14 residues. CDR1 and CDR2 from the germline V gene are ENHRY and SYGVKD. CDR3 protein: CAIGIAGGTDTQYF. In DNA form, the CDR3 reads TGTGCCATCGGGATAGCGGGGGGCACAGATACGCAGTATTTT.

This chain connects TRBV9 to TRBJ2-7; TRBD2 matches at 7 bases. The CDR3 loop spans 15 amino acids. The ends lost 1 base at V and 1 base at J; junction bases unmatched: 5. Germline CDR1 is SGDLS and CDR2 is YYNGEE. CDR3 loop: CASSVRGVPSYEQYF. DNA of the CDR3: TGTGCCAGCAGCGTACGGGGGGTCCCTTCCTACGAGCAGTACTTC.

In its sample, this clone was seen a few times. The CDR3 DNA follows: TGTGCCAGCAGCCGAAACGTAGATGAGCAGTTCTTC. Protein sequence: CASSRNVDEQFF. V usage is TRBV7-9 and J usage is TRBJ2-1; D not resolved. The CDR3 covers 12 residues. The V and J ends lost 5 bases and 8 bases respectively, with 10 bases between them. Germline CDR1 SEHNR, CDR2 FQNEAQ (reference sequence). Supplemented by reference TRBV7-9 and TRBJ2-1, the full variable domain reads DTGVSQNPRHKITKRGQNVTFRCDPISEHNRLYWYRQTLGQGPEFLTYFQNEAQLEKSRLLSDRFSAERPKGSFSTLEIQRTEQGDSAMYLCASSRNVDEQFFGPGTRLTVL.

The CDR3, as DNA: TGCAGCGTAAAGATCAGCGTGGATACGCAGTATTTT. It yields the protein CSVKISVDTQYF. V usage is TRBV29-1 and J usage is TRBJ2-3; D uncertain. Per germline, CDR1 SQVTM and CDR2 ANQGSEA. The V and J ends lost 6 bases and 6 bases respectively, with 13 bases between them. CDR3 length equals 12 residues.

V is TRBV7-2 and J is TRBJ2-7; TRBD2 matches at 7 bases. The germline V gene has CDR1 SGHTA and CDR2 FQGNSA. Losses at the gene ends were 7 bases for V and 5 bases for J; bases not matched to a gene: 11. The CDR3 has 14 residues. The CDR3 DNA is TGTGCCAGCACCCCCCCGGGAGGATTCCACGAGCAGTACTTC. This gives the protein CASTPPGGFHEQYF. The full variable domain, with the rest looked up from reference TRBV7-2 and TRBJ2-7, is GAGVSQSPSNKVTEKGKDVELRCDPISGHTALYWYRQSLGQGLEFLIYFQGNSAPDKSGLPSDRFSAERTGGSVSTLTIQRTQQEDSAVYLCASTPPGGFHEQYFGPGTRLTVT.

The chain has TRBV30 and TRBJ1-6, with D maybe TRBD1 (6 bases). The CDR3 loop spans 14 amino acids. CDR1 GTSNPN and CDR2 SVGIG come from the germline V gene (reference sequence). V lost 3 bases, J lost 5 bases, and 11 bases lay in between. As DNA, the CDR3 is TGTGCCTGGAGCAGGACAGCTGATAATTCACCCCTCCACTTT. Amino acids: CAWSRTADNSPLHF. Full variable domain (missing parts from reference TRBV30 and TRBJ1-6): SQTIHQWPATLVQPVGSPLSLECTVEGTSNPNLYWYRQAAGRGLQLLFYSVGIGQISSEVPQNLSASRPQDRQFILSSKKLLLSDSGFYLCAWSRTADNSPLHFGNGTRLTVT.

The V gene is TRBV2, the J gene TRBJ2-4; D possibly corresponds to TRBD1 (5 bases). CDR1 is SNHLY and CDR2 is FYNNEI in the germline V gene. The CDR3 has 15 residues. The ends were cut back, 6 bases at V and 0 bases at J, with 12 bases in the middle. CDR3 nucleotide sequence: TGTGCCAGCAGCCGCGACAGACTAGCCAAAAACATTCAGTACTTC. Translated: CASSRDRLAKNIQYF.

This clone was counted a few times. The chain employs TRBV5-1 and TRBJ2-5, with TRBD1 matching over 8 bases. CDR3 length: 14 residues. V dropped 0 bases and J dropped 4; count of bases not matched to a gene: 2. Germline CDR1 and CDR2: SGHRS and YFSETQ. The CDR3: CASSLEQGGETQYF. CDR3 sequence (DNA): TGCGCCAGCAGCTTGGAACAGGGGGGAGAGACCCAGTACTTC.

This clone was observed a handful of times. J is TRBJ2-7 and V is TRBV2; no firm D call. The V and J ends lost 0 bases and 12 bases respectively, with 9 bases between them. The CDR3 is 11 residues long. Germline CDR1 and CDR2: SNHLY and FYNNEI. The CDR3 DNA reads TGTGCCAGCAGTGAAGCGCCCTGGCTGTACTTC. Translating it yields CASSEAPWLYF.

V is TRBV5-1 and J is TRBJ1-5; no firm D call. CDR1 is SGHRS and CDR2 is YFSETQ in the germline V gene. Trimming removed 5 bases from V and 7 bases from J, with 22 bases in between. This CDR3 has 16 residues. The CDR3 loop reads CASSFGDGGPRQPQHF. CDR3 nucleotides: TGCGCCAGCAGTTTTGGAGATGGAGGCCCGAGGCAGCCCCAGCATTTT.

The chain carries TRBV29-1 and TRBJ2-5, with 9 bases aligning to TRBD1. Trimming at V came to 4 bases and at J to 5 bases, leaving 8 bases not matched to a gene. Germline V gene lookup returns CDR1 SQVTM and CDR2 ANQGSEA. The CDR3 is 14 amino acids. In nucleotides, the CDR3 is TGCAGCGTTGGTGGGACAGGGAGTTGGGAGACCCAGTACTTC. It translates to CSVGGTGSWETQYF.